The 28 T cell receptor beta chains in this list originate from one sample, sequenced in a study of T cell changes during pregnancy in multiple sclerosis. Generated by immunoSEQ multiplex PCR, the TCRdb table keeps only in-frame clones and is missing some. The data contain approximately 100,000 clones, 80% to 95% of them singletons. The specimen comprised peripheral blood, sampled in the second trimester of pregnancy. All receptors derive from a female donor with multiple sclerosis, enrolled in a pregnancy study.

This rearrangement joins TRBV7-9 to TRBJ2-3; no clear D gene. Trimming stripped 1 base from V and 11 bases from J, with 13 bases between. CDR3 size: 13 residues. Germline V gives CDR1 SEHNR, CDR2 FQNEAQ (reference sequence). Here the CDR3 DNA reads TGTGCCAGCAGCTTAGGCTCCTACCCCGGGCAGTATTTT. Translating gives CASSLGSYPGQYF.

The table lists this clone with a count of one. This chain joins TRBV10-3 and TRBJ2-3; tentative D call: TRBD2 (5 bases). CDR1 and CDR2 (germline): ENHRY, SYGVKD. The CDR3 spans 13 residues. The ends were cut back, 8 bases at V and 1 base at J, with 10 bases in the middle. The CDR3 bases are TGTGCCATCTTGGAGGCTGGCACAGATACGCAGTATTTT. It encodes CAILEAGTDTQYF.

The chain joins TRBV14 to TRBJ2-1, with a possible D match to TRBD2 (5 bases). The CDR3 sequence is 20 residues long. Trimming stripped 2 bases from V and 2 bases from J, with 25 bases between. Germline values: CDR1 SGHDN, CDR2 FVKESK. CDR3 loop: CASSQIPRAGLSITYNEQFF. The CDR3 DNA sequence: TGTGCCAGCAGCCAAATCCCAAGGGCGGGCCTGAGTATCACCTACAATGAGCAGTTCTTC.

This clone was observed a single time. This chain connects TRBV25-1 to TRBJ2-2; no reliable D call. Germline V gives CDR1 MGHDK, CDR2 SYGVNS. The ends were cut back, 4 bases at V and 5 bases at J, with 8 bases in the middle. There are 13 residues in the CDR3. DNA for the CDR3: TGTGCCAGCAGTGTTAAATTGACCGGGGAGCTGTTTTTT. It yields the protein CASSVKLTGELFF.

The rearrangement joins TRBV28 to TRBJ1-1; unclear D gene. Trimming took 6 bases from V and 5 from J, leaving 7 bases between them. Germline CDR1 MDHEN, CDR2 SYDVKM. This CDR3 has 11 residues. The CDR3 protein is CASREETEAFF. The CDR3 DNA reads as TGTGCCAGCAGGGAGGAAACTGAAGCTTTCTTT. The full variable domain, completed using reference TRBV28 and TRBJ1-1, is DVKVTQSSRYLVKRTGEKVFLECVQDMDHENMFWYRQDPGLGLRLIYFSYDVKMKEKGDIPEGYSVSREKKERFSLILESASTNQTSMYLCASREETEAFFGQGTRLTVV.

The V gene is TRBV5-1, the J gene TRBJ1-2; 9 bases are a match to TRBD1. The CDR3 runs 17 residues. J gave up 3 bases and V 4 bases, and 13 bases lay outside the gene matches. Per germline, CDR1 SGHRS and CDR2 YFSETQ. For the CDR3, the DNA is TGCGCCAGCAGCCTTTCCTCCGGGACAGGGCTAGACTATGGCTACACCTTC. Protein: CASSLSSGTGLDYGYTF. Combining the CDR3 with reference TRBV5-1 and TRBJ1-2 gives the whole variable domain KAGVTQTPRYLIKTRGQQVTLSCSPISGHRSVSWYQQTPGQGLQFLFEYFSETQRNKGNFPGRFSGRQFSNSRSEMNVSTLELGDSALYLCASSLSSGTGLDYGYTFGSGTRLTVV.

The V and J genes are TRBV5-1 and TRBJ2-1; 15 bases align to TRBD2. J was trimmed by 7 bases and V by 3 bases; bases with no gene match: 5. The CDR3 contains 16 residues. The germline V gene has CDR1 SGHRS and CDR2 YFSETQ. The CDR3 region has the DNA TGCGCCAGCAGCTCCGGACTAGCGGGAGGGCCTAATGAGCAGTTCTTC. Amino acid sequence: CASSSGLAGGPNEQFF.

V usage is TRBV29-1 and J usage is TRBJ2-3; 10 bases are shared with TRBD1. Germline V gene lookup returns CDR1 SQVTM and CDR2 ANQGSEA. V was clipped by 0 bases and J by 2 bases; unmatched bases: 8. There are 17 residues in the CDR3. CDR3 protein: CSVEDSRQGAFTDTQYF. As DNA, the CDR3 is TGCAGCGTTGAAGATAGCCGACAGGGGGCCTTCACAGATACGCAGTATTTT.

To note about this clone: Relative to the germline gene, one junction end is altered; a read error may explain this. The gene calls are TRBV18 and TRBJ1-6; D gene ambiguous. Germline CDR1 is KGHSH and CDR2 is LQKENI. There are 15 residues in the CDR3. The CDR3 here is CGSGYDDGVFGALHF. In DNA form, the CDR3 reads TGCGGTAGCGGGTACGATGACGGGGTTTTTGGAGCCCTCCACTTT.

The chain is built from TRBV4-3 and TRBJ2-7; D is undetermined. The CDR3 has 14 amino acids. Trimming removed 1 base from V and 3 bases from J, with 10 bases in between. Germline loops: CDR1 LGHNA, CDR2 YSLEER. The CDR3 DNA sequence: TGCGCCAGCAGCCAAGTACGCTACGGCTACGAGCAGTACTTC. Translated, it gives CASSQVRYGYEQYF.

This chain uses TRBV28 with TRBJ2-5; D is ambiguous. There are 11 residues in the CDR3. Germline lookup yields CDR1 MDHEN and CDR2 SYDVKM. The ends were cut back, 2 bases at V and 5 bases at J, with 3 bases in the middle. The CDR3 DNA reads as TGTGCCAGCAGTTTACTGGAGACCCAGTACTTC. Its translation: CASSLLETQYF.

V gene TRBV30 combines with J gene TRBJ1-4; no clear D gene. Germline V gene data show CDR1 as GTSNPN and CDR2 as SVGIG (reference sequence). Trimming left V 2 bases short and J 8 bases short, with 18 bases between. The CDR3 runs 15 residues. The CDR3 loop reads CAWSHLQVLSEKLFF. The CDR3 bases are TGTGCCTGGAGTCACCTCCAGGTTCTTTCCGAAAAACTGTTTTTT.

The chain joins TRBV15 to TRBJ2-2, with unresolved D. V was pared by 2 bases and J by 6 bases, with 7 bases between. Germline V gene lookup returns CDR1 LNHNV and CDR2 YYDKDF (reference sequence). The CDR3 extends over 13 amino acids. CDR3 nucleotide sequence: TGTGCCACCAGCAGACCTCTCTCCGGGGAGCTGTTTTTT. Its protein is CATSRPLSGELFF.

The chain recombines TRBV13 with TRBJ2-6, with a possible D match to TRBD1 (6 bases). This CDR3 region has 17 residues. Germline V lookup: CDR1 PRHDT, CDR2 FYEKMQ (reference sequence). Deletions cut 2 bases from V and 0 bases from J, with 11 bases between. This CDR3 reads CASSLPGTYSGANVLTF. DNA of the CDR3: TGTGCCAGCAGCTTACCTGGGACATACTCTGGGGCCAACGTCCTGACTTTC.

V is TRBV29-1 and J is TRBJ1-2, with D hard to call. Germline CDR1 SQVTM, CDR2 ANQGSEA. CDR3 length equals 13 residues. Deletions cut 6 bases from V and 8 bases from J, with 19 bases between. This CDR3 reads CSVLLTAGGGYTF. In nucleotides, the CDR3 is TGCAGCGTCCTCCTTACGGCAGGTGGCGGCTACACCTTC.

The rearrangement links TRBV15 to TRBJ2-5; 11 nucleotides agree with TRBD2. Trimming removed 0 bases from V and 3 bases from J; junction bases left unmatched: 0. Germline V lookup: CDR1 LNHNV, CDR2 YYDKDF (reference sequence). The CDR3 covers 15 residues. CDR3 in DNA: TGTGCCACCAGCAGAGAGACTAGCGGGAAAGAGACCCAGTACTTC. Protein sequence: CATSRETSGKETQYF. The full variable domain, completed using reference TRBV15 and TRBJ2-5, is DAMVIQNPRYQVTQFGKPVTLSCSQTLNHNVMYWYQQKSSQAPKLLFHYYDKDFNNEADTPDNFQSRRPNTSFCFLDIRSPGLGDTAMYLCATSRETSGKETQYFGPGTRLLVL.

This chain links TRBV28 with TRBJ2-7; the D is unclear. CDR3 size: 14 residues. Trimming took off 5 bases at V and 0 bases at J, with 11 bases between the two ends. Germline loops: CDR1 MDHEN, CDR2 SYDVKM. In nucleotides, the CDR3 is TGTGCCAGCAGTAGCTTAAAAGCCTCCTACGAGCAGTACTTC. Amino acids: CASSSLKASYEQYF.

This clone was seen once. This chain's CDR3 is CASSAGSRTSSSYEQYF. The DNA of the CDR3 is TGTGCCAGCAGCGCCGGGTCGCGGACTAGCAGCTCCTACGAGCAGTACTTC. The V gene is TRBV9, the J gene TRBJ2-7; 8 nucleotides align to TRBD2. The CDR3 contains 17 residues. Trimming removed 3 bases from V and 0 bases from J; junction bases left unmatched: 11. Germline V gene lookup returns CDR1 SGDLS and CDR2 YYNGEE.

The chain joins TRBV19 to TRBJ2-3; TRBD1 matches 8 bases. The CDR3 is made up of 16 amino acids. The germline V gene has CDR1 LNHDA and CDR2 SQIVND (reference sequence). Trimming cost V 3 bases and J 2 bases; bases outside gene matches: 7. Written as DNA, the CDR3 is TGTGCCAGTAGTATGGAGACAGGGGTGGTCACAGATACGCAGTATTTT. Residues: CASSMETGVVTDTQYF.

DNA for the CDR3: TGTGCCTGGAGTGTACAGGGAATTCCAGAGACCCAGTACTTC. Translated: CAWSVQGIPETQYF. The V and J genes are TRBV30 and TRBJ2-5, with a possible D match to TRBD1 (6 bases). The V gene's germline CDR1 is GTSNPN and CDR2 SVGIG (reference sequence). V lost 0 bases to trimming and J lost 4 bases, with 12 bases between them. This CDR3 spans 14 amino acids.

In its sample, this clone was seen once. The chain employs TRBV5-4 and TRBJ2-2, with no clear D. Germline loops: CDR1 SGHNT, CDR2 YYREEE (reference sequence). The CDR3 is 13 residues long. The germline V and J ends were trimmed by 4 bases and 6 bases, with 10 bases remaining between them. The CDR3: CASSKVVAGELFF. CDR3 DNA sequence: TGTGCCAGCAGCAAAGTAGTAGCCGGGGAGCTGTTTTTT.

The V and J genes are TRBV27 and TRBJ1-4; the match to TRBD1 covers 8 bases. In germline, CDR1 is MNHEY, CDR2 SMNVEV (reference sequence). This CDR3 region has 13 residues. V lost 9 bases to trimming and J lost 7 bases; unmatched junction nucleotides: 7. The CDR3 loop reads CASMDREFEKLFF. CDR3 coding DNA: TGTGCCAGTATGGACAGGGAGTTTGAAAAACTGTTTTTT.

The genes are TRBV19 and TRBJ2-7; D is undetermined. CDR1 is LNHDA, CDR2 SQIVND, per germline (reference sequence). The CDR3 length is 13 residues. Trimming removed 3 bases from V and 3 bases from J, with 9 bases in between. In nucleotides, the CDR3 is TGTGCCAGTAGTATGCTCAGTAACTACGAGCAGTACTTC. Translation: CASSMLSNYEQYF.

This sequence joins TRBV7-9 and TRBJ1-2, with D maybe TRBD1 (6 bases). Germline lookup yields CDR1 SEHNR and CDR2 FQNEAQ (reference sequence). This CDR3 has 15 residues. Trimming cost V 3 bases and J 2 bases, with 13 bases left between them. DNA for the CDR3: TGTGCCAGCAGCTTCCTGGGGGCACCCAACTATGGCTACACCTTC. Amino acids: CASSFLGAPNYGYTF.

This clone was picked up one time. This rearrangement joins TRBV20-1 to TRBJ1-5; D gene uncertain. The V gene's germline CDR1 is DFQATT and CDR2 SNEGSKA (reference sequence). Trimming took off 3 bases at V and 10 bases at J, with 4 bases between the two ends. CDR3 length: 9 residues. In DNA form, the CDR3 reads TGCAGTGCTAGTAGTCCCCAGCATTTT. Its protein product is CSASSPQHF.

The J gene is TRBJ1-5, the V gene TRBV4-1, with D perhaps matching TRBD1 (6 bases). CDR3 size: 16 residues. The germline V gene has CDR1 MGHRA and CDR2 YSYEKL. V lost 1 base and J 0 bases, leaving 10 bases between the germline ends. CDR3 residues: CASSQGGQYSNQPQHF. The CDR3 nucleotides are TGCGCCAGCAGCCAAGGTGGACAGTATAGCAATCAGCCCCAGCATTTT.

DNA for the CDR3: TGTGCCAGCAGCCCAGGGGGGCTCGGTGGGGAGCTGTTTTTT. Protein sequence: CASSPGGLGGELFF. The chain links TRBV7-2 to TRBJ2-2; a possible D gene is TRBD1 (7 bases). The CDR3 is 14 residues long. Germline V gives CDR1 SGHTA, CDR2 FQGNSA. V lost 5 bases and J 8 bases, leaving 15 bases between the germline ends.

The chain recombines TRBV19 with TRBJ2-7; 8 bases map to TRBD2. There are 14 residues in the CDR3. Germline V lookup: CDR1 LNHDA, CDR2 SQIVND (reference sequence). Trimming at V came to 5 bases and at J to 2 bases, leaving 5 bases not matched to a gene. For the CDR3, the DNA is TGTGCCAGTAGTCCCGCGGGGGGACCCTACGAGCAGTACTTC. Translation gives CASSPAGGPYEQYF.